The source of this T cell receptor (beta chain) is a study of neoadjuvant anti-PD-1 for oral cavity cancer. Points from the study as a whole: Pretreatment Treg/Th17 ratio correlated inversely with post-treatment tumor clonality. With a few patients per group, TCR findings need larger cohorts.

Generated by immunoSEQ multiplex PCR, the TCRdb table keeps only in-frame clones and is missing some. The sample includes 30,000 to 40,000 clones, about 83% of them seen just once. As concerns this clone: Antigen: not known.

PBMCs were not maintained or expanded in culture before analysis. This TCR came from a person aged 35 to 85 with oral cavity squamous cell carcinoma. The sequences come from PBMCs, collected before nivolumab (anti-PD-1) treatment.

The CDR3 reads CASRMEGDGYTF. The DNA of the CDR3 is TGCGCCAGCAGGATGGAGGGAGATGGCTACACCTTC. J is TRBJ1-2 and V is TRBV10-2; D remains unclear. V lost 6 bases to trimming and J lost 6 bases, with 11 bases between them. Germline loops: CDR1 WSHSY, CDR2 SAAADI. The CDR3 spans 12 residues.